This TCR beta chain was profiled in a study of T cells in Graves' hyperthyroidism and ophthalmopathy. This clonotype was recorded at least ten times. Its antigen remains unknown. From RNA transcripts, TCR beta CDR3 regions were amplified. The HTBI primer set served for first-round RT-PCR of the TCR CDR3. TCRdb re-analysed the multiplex PCR reads in MiXCR, keeping a single row per CDR3 protein. The sample includes some 510,000 distinct CDR3 sequences, about half seen only once; the top ten take about 8.2%. Broader study findings: The majority of expanded thyroid clonotypes above 0.001 also appeared in blood. Model-based prediction identified ophthalmopathy a median about 7 months prior to its onset.

Disease duration under 2 months; hyperthyroidism patients were aged 18 to 65. Diagnosis relied on clinical symptoms, serum thyroxine and TRAb, thyroid ultrasound and orbital computed tomography. Trimming took 1 base from V and 1 from J, leaving 4 bases between them. The CDR3 covers 13 residues. Germline V gene data show CDR1 as SEHNR and CDR2 as FQNEAQ (reference sequence). Input material: peripheral blood or thyroid tissue (not recorded which). This receptor was identified in a woman aged 18-29 years with Graves' hyperthyroidism. The genes are TRBV7-9 and TRBJ1-1; unclear D gene. CDR3: CASSLGTNTEAFF. As DNA, the CDR3 is TGTGCCAGCAGCTTAGGGACGAACACTGAAGCTTTCTTT. Together with reference TRBV7-9 and TRBJ1-1, the CDR3 gives the full variable domain: DTGVSQNPRHKITKRGQNVTFRCDPISEHNRLYWYRQTLGQGPEFLTYFQNEAQLEKSRLLSDRFSAERPKGSFSTLEIQRTEQGDSAMYLCASSLGTNTEAFFGQGTRLTVV.